This TCR beta chain was observed in a study of molecular identifiers for immune sequencing clone quantification. Whole-study findings and limits: In naive cells, under 1% of molecules belonged to clones above 20 RNA copies, against over 98% in effector cells. Identical barcode-sharing TCR molecules could lead to underestimated sizes for highly expanded clones.

With listed TCR primers and previously described methods, bulk TCR libraries were prepared. Via MiXCR, TCRdb re-called the PCR reads, giving one row per CDR3 protein. Among roughly 50,000 distinct CDR3 sequences listed, 20% to 25% were seen once. There are many counts of this clonotype. No antigen is known for it. V lost 6 bases, J lost 0 bases, and 12 bases lay in between. There are 13 residues in the CDR3. CDR1 DFQATT and CDR2 SNEGSKA come from the germline V gene (reference sequence). Researchers sorted naive CD8 T cells as cells that were CD8+CD4-CCR7+CD45RA+. What was sequenced was naive CD8+ T cells from blood, with Jurkat cell RNA spiked in. Subset in this sample: FACS-sorted CD8+CD4-CCR7+CD45RA+ naive T cells. The V and J genes are TRBV20-1 and TRBJ2-7; the D call may be TRBD1 or TRBD2 (5 bases each). The receptor was derived from a human donor in good health. Some libraries in this study had Jurkat cell RNA spiked in. Here the CDR3 DNA reads TGCAGTGCCGAAGGGACGGTCTCCTACGAGCAGTACTTC. Translated, it gives CSAEGTVSYEQYF.